Presented here are 32 T cell receptor beta chains from one specimen sequenced in a study of blood T cell repertoires in COVID-19. Assay used: immunoSEQ multiplex PCR; TCRdb lists only in-frame clones, some missing. The data show approximately 100,000 clones, with more than 85% seen just once and over 15% held by the top ten. Sample: peripheral blood. The origin of the receptors is a human donor with acute or convalescent COVID-19. The donor label of this sample is uncertain.

CDR3 DNA sequence: TGTGCCAGCAGGCCGACAGGGGAATCAGCGGGCTACACCTTC. Protein sequence: CASRPTGESAGYTF. The V and J genes are TRBV6-6 and TRBJ1-2; 8 positions match TRBD1. The V segment lost 6 bases and the J segment 8 bases; nucleotides outside the gene matches: 11. CDR1 is MNHNY, CDR2 SVGAGI, per germline (reference sequence). The length of the CDR3 is 14 residues.

The chain uses TRBV19 and TRBJ1-5; possible D gene TRBD1, 6 bases. Trimming removed 9 bases from V and 7 bases from J, with 19 bases in between. Germline loops: CDR1 LNHDA, CDR2 SQIVND (reference sequence). The CDR3 has 14 residues. CDR3 region: CASRRQGIGQPQHF. CDR3 coding DNA: TGTGCCAGCCGCCGTCAGGGGATCGGCCAGCCCCAGCATTTT.

This chain uses TRBV3-1 (or the pseudogene TRBV3-2) with TRBJ1-2; 8 bases are shared with TRBD1. V lost 5 bases and J lost 9; bases outside the gene matches: 17. Germline CDR1 is LGHDT and CDR2 is YNNKEL (reference sequence). The CDR3 has 16 amino acids. CDR3 nucleotides: TGTGCCAGCAGCGCTTGGACAGGGTCCTTTTTTCTCTGCTACACCTTC. Its translation is CASSAWTGSFFLCYTF.

The rearrangement uses TRBV11-2 and TRBJ2-7; 8 bases agree with TRBD1. Germline-derived CDR1 and CDR2 are SGHAT and FQNNGV. The CDR3 totals 15 residues. V was clipped by 4 bases and J by 1 base; unmatched bases: 6. CDR3 protein: CASSYIRDRSYEQYF. In DNA form, the CDR3 reads TGTGCCAGCAGCTATATTCGGGACAGGTCCTACGAGCAGTACTTC.

This chain joins TRBV5-1 and TRBJ2-2; TRBD1 aligns across 9 bases. The CDR3 covers 17 residues. Germline V lookup: CDR1 SGHRS, CDR2 YFSETQ. Trimming cost V 3 bases and J 3 bases; bases outside gene matches: 9. CDR3 residues: CASSSITGGGDTGELFF. The DNA for the CDR3 is TGCGCCAGCAGCTCAATAACAGGGGGCGGTGACACCGGGGAGCTGTTTTTT.

The chain combines TRBV28 with TRBJ2-7; D is unclear. This CDR3 has 17 residues. Per germline, CDR1 MDHEN and CDR2 SYDVKM. The V end was cut by 3 bases, the J end by 2 bases, with 20 bases between. The CDR3 here is CASSFRGLGPQTYEQYF. The DNA for the CDR3 is TGTGCCAGCAGTTTCCGAGGCTTAGGCCCCCAAACCTACGAGCAGTACTTC.

V and J are TRBV5-6 and TRBJ2-6; possibly TRBD2 for D (5 bases). Per germline, CDR1 SGHDT and CDR2 YYEEEE. Trimming left V 4 bases short and J 3 bases short, with 17 bases between. This CDR3 is built from 17 residues. As DNA, the CDR3 is TGTGCCAGCAGCCCGGGGATAGGGAAGGGTGGGGCCAACGTCCTGACTTTC. Its translation is CASSPGIGKGGANVLTF.

The chain has TRBV7-2 and TRBJ2-7, with D unclear. Germline V gives CDR1 SGHTA, CDR2 FQGNSA. V lost 1 base and J 4 bases, leaving 11 bases between the germline ends. This CDR3 contains 14 residues. CDR3 DNA sequence: TGTGCCAGCAGCTTAGGTCCGGGTTCGTACGAGCAGTACTTC. Its translation is CASSLGPGSYEQYF.

This rearrangement joins TRBV4-1 to TRBJ1-1; 8 bases map to TRBD1. CDR3 length: 12 amino acids. Per germline, CDR1 MGHRA and CDR2 YSYEKL. Trimming cost V 8 bases and J 1 base; bases outside gene matches: 0. The CDR3 nucleotides read TGCGCCAGCGGACAGGGGAACACTGAAGCTTTCTTT. Its protein is CASGQGNTEAFF.

The chain is built from TRBV6-5 and TRBJ2-1, with TRBD1 identical over 11 bases. J gave up 8 bases and V 7 bases, and 10 bases lay outside the gene matches. CDR3 length: 15 residues. Germline V gene lookup returns CDR1 MNHEY and CDR2 SVGAGI. The CDR3 DNA is TGTGCCAGCAAGAAAGGACAGGGGGCCGCGGATGAGCAGTTCTTC. Translated: CASKKGQGAADEQFF.

The chain is built from TRBV28 and TRBJ1-5; D not resolved. CDR1 is MDHEN, CDR2 SYDVKM, per germline. Trimming removed 6 bases at V and 2 bases at J, with 14 bases between. This CDR3 is built from 15 residues. The CDR3 is CASSPTIIGNQPQHF. DNA for the CDR3: TGTGCCAGCAGCCCCACTATTATAGGCAATCAGCCCCAGCATTTT.

CDR3 coding DNA: TGTGCCAGCAATCCAGCACAGGGTTGGAACACTGAAGCTTTCTTT. It translates to CASNPAQGWNTEAFF. The rearrangement joins TRBV2 to TRBJ1-1, with a possible D match to TRBD1 (6 bases). Trimming pared 7 bases from V and 1 base from J, leaving 16 bases between. Germline values: CDR1 SNHLY, CDR2 FYNNEI. The CDR3 covers 15 residues.

J is TRBJ1-2 and V is TRBV5-1; 9 nucleotides align to TRBD1. The germline gives CDR1 SGHRS, CDR2 YFSETQ. The CDR3 is 14 amino acids. Trimming cost V 3 bases and J 4 bases; bases outside gene matches: 4. The CDR3 region is CASSSGTGTYGYTF. The CDR3 region has the DNA TGCGCCAGCAGCTCCGGGACAGGGACCTATGGCTACACCTTC. Drawing the rest from reference TRBV5-1 and TRBJ1-2, the complete variable domain is KAGVTQTPRYLIKTRGQQVTLSCSPISGHRSVSWYQQTPGQGLQFLFEYFSETQRNKGNFPGRFSGRQFSNSRSEMNVSTLELGDSALYLCASSSGTGTYGYTFGSGTRLTVV.

A few counts support this clone. The chain uses TRBV27 and TRBJ1-2, with 9 nucleotides matching TRBD1. This CDR3 has 15 amino acids. J was trimmed by 6 bases and V by 0 bases; bases with no gene match: 5. Germline V lookup: CDR1 MNHEY, CDR2 SMNVEV (reference sequence). The CDR3 spells CASSLSLTGGDGYTF. In nucleotides, the CDR3 is TGTGCCAGCAGTTTATCGTTGACAGGGGGGGATGGCTACACCTTC.

The chain carries TRBV6-5 and TRBJ1-3; 8 bases line up with TRBD1. The CDR3 is 14 amino acids. With 0 bases clipped from V and 7 bases from J, the junction kept 2 bases outside the gene matches. Per germline, CDR1 MNHEY and CDR2 SVGAGI. As DNA, the CDR3 is TGTGCCAGCAGTTACTCCCAGGGGGCGAACACCATATATTTT. Translating gives CASSYSQGANTIYF.

The count of this clone is one. The chain employs TRBV7-6 and TRBJ2-1; 9 bases are shared with TRBD1. Germline trimming cut 4 bases from V and 0 bases from J; bases unmatched to any gene: 4. Germline assignment: CDR1 SGHVS and CDR2 FNYEAQ. CDR3 length: 16 amino acids. CDR3 sequence reads: CASSSSTGGSYNEQFF. In DNA, the CDR3 is TGTGCCAGCAGCTCTTCGACAGGGGGCTCCTACAATGAGCAGTTCTTC. The full variable domain, its missing parts supplied by reference TRBV7-6 and TRBJ2-1, is GAGVSQSPRYKVTKRGQDVALRCDPISGHVSLYWYRQALGQGPEFLTYFNYEAQQDKSGLPNDRFSAERPEGSISTLTIQRTEQRDSAMYRCASSSSTGGSYNEQFFGPGTRLTVL.

This chain joins TRBV6-2 or TRBV6-3 and TRBJ2-3, with 13 bases that match TRBD2. After removal of 2 bases from V and 4 bases from J, the junction contained 12 bases not matched to a gene. The length of the CDR3 is 19 residues. Germline assignment: CDR1 MNHEY and CDR2 SVGEGT. The CDR3 bases are TGTGCCAGCAGTTACAGGACTAGCGGGAGCTCCGAGGGCCCAGATACGCAGTATTTT. This translates into CASSYRTSGSSEGPDTQYF.

This clone was seen a few times. This chain uses TRBV6-4 with TRBJ1-1; D gene unclear. With 10 bases removed from V and 0 bases from J, the gap between germline ends came to 12 bases. Germline assignment: CDR1 MRHNA and CDR2 SNTAGT. This CDR3 is 13 amino acids long. The CDR3 loop reads CATSEQMNTEAFF. The CDR3 region has the DNA TGTGCCACCAGCGAGCAAATGAACACTGAAGCTTTCTTT.

This rearrangement joins TRBV5-1 to TRBJ2-1, with 12 bases matching TRBD2. CDR1 SGHRS and CDR2 YFSETQ come from the germline V gene. Trimming cost V 3 bases and J 4 bases; bases outside gene matches: 8. This CDR3 is built from 17 residues. The CDR3 is CASSSGLAGSLYNEQFF. The CDR3 region has the DNA TGCGCCAGCAGCTCCGGACTAGCGGGATCTTTATACAATGAGCAGTTCTTC.

The chain carries TRBV5-1 and TRBJ2-1; 11 bases align to TRBD2. Germline CDR1 and CDR2: SGHRS and YFSETQ. V was pared by 1 base and J by 8 bases, with 2 bases of the junction left unmatched. The CDR3 has 14 amino acids. The CDR3 DNA is TGCGCCAGCAGCTTGACTAGCGGGGGCTATGAGCAGTTCTTC. It specifies CASSLTSGGYEQFF. The full variable domain, completed using reference TRBV5-1 and TRBJ2-1, is KAGVTQTPRYLIKTRGQQVTLSCSPISGHRSVSWYQQTPGQGLQFLFEYFSETQRNKGNFPGRFSGRQFSNSRSEMNVSTLELGDSALYLCASSLTSGGYEQFFGPGTRLTVL.

The genes are TRBV19 and TRBJ2-7; 7 bases map to TRBD2. V was clipped by 2 bases and J by 0 bases; unmatched bases: 4. Germline assignment: CDR1 LNHDA and CDR2 SQIVND (reference sequence). This CDR3 spans 15 amino acids. CDR3 sequence (DNA): TGTGCCAGTAGTATAACGCTAGCGGCCTCCTACGAGCAGTACTTC. Translated, it gives CASSITLAASYEQYF.

The count of this clone is one. The chain recombines TRBV6-2 or TRBV6-3 with TRBJ2-1; TRBD1 matches at 8 bases. The CDR3 covers 17 residues. The germline CDR1 and CDR2 sequences are MNHEY and SVGEGT. Trimming cost V 0 bases and J 3 bases; bases outside gene matches: 7. The CDR3 DNA sequence: TGTGCCAGCAGTTACTCAATCCCCAGGGGGCACTACAATGAGCAGTTCTTC. Its translation is CASSYSIPRGHYNEQFF.

V and J are TRBV6-6 and TRBJ1-1; tentative D call: TRBD1 (6 bases). In germline, CDR1 is MNHNY, CDR2 SVGAGI (reference sequence). CDR3 size: 14 residues. V lost 5 bases, J lost 2 bases, and 12 bases lay in between. The CDR3 DNA is TGTGCCAGCAGTAAACAGGGTGACAACACTGAAGCTTTCTTT. Translating gives CASSKQGDNTEAFF.

CDR3 coding DNA: TGTGCCAGCAGCGTAGTGGGAGCGAACACTGAAGCTTTCTTT. The encoded protein is CASSVVGANTEAFF. This sequence joins TRBV9 and TRBJ1-1, with unresolved D. Trimming stripped 0 bases from V and 1 base from J, with 7 bases between. The CDR3 has 14 residues. In germline, CDR1 is SGDLS, CDR2 YYNGEE.

The rearrangement uses TRBV15 and TRBJ2-1, with 15 nucleotides matching TRBD2. Per the germline V gene, CDR1 is LNHNV and CDR2 is YYDKDF (reference sequence). V lost 5 bases to trimming and J lost 8 bases; unmatched junction nucleotides: 4. CDR3 length: 15 residues. This CDR3 is CATSGLAGGSYEQFF. The CDR3 DNA is TGTGCCACCAGCGGACTAGCGGGGGGGTCCTATGAGCAGTTCTTC.

The chain uses TRBV28 and TRBJ2-1; 11 bases are a match to TRBD2. The CDR3 has 14 residues. Germline-derived CDR1 and CDR2 are MDHEN and SYDVKM. V lost 5 bases to trimming and J lost 9 bases; unmatched junction nucleotides: 6. The CDR3 sequence is CASSPGLAVAEQFF. CDR3 coding DNA: TGTGCCAGCAGTCCGGGACTAGCGGTGGCTGAGCAGTTCTTC.

The CDR3 sequence is CATAAGGNYGYTF. In DNA, the CDR3 is TGTGCTACAGCAGCAGGGGGAAACTATGGCTACACCTTC. The V call is TRBV27, the J call TRBJ1-2, with 7 bases aligning to TRBD1. Germline V gives CDR1 MNHEY, CDR2 SMNVEV (reference sequence). The CDR3 loop spans 13 amino acids.

The chain recombines TRBV12-3 or TRBV12-4 with TRBJ1-2; no clear D gene. This CDR3 region has 12 residues. The germline V and J ends were trimmed by 3 bases and 5 bases, with 7 bases remaining between them. CDR3 nucleotides: TGTGCCAGCAGTTTGGCTAGTTATGGCTACACCTTC. Translating it yields CASSLASYGYTF.

The chain is built from TRBV5-6 and TRBJ2-5; D is perhaps TRBD2 (6 bases). CDR1 is SGHDT, CDR2 YYEEEE, per germline. CDR3 length: 14 amino acids. V was trimmed by 3 bases and J by 1 base, leaving 10 bases between them. The chain's CDR3 is CASSSIGGQETQYF. The CDR3 nucleotides read TGTGCCAGCAGCTCGATCGGGGGCCAAGAGACCCAGTACTTC.

The gene calls are TRBV27 and TRBJ1-5; D gene ambiguous. Trimming stripped 3 bases from V and 0 bases from J, with 6 bases between. This CDR3 spans 14 amino acids. Germline CDR1 reads MNHEY; CDR2 reads SMNVEV (reference sequence). The CDR3 loop reads CASSLRYSNQPQHF. In DNA form, the CDR3 reads TGTGCCAGCAGTTTGCGGTATAGCAATCAGCCCCAGCATTTT.

The genes are TRBV6-5 and TRBJ1-1; tentatively, D is TRBD1 (6 bases). The CDR3 length is 15 residues. V was trimmed by 2 bases and J by 4 bases, leaving 14 bases between them. Germline V gene lookup returns CDR1 MNHEY and CDR2 SVGAGI. CDR3 amino acids: CASSYGGARGTEAFF. The CDR3 nucleotides are TGTGCCAGCAGTTACGGGGGGGCACGGGGCACTGAAGCTTTCTTT.

CDR3 bases: TGTGCCAGCTCACCGATGGGGGGGTCCGCCAATCAGCCCCAGCATTTT. Translating gives CASSPMGGSANQPQHF. This chain links TRBV18 with TRBJ1-5, with a possible D match to TRBD1 (5 bases). The V end lost 3 bases, the J end lost 3 bases, and 15 bases lay between the germline ends. This CDR3 has 16 residues. The germline gives CDR1 KGHSH, CDR2 LQKENI.